The 28 T cell receptor beta chains given below trace back to one sample, sequenced in a study of identical twins' blood T cells. TCRdb processed the 5' RACE reads anew with MiXCR; each CDR3 protein has one entry. The sample has roughly 380,000 distinct CDR3 sequences, about 28% seen once. The sample comprised PBMCs. The receptor set was obtained from a woman between 18 and 49 years old in good health.

V gene TRBV5-1 combines with J gene TRBJ1-1; no firm D call. Germline V gives CDR1 SGHRS, CDR2 YFSETQ. V shed 2 bases and J shed 2 bases, with 10 bases lying between them. The CDR3 has 14 amino acids. CDR3: CASSFFQGNTEAFF. CDR3 DNA: TGCGCCAGCAGCTTCTTCCAAGGTAACACTGAAGCTTTCTTT. Complete variable domain (other parts from reference TRBV5-1 and TRBJ1-1): KAGVTQTPRYLIKTRGQQVTLSCSPISGHRSVSWYQQTPGQGLQFLFEYFSETQRNKGNFPGRFSGRQFSNSRSEMNVSTLELGDSALYLCASSFFQGNTEAFFGQGTRLTVV.

Concerning this clonotype: Given a much more abundant clone one base away, this may be a read error. The J gene is TRBJ1-5, the V gene TRBV18, with D maybe TRBD1 (5 bases). CDR1 is KGHSH and CDR2 is LQKENI in the germline V gene. The CDR3 loop spans 16 amino acids. This chain's CDR3 is CANSLLRDGSNQPQHF. The CDR3 DNA follows: TGTGCCAACTCACTTCTTCGGGACGGTAGCAATCAGCCCCAGCATTTT.

The chain has TRBV9 and TRBJ2-2; no clear D gene. The CDR3 has 14 amino acids. Germline V gene data show CDR1 as SGDLS and CDR2 as YYNGEE. The V end was cut by 0 bases, the J end by 4 bases, with 7 bases between. The CDR3 sequence: CASSVERSTGELFF. CDR3 nucleotide sequence: TGTGCCAGCAGCGTAGAAAGGAGCACCGGGGAGCTGTTTTTT.

There are many counts of this clonotype. This chain uses TRBV2 with TRBJ1-1; D ambiguous. The CDR3 consists of 14 residues. The germline CDR1 and CDR2 sequences are SNHLY and FYNNEI. V lost 8 bases to trimming and J lost 0 bases, with 13 bases between them. The CDR3 loop is CASSRPPLNTEAFF. CDR3 sequence (DNA): TGTGCCAGCTCCCGGCCTCCGCTGAACACTGAAGCTTTCTTT.

Points on this clonotype: The final CDR3 position lacks the conserved phenylalanine or tryptophan, pointing to a likely read error. V and J are TRBV20-1 and TRBJ1-2, with D possibly matching TRBD1 (5 bases). Germline V gene data show CDR1 as DFQATT and CDR2 as SNEGSKA (reference sequence). Trimming took 4 bases from V and 4 from J, leaving 16 bases between them. The CDR3 is made up of 14 amino acids. This CDR3 is CSATIGGESYGYTL. CDR3 sequence (DNA): TGCAGTGCTACGATAGGAGGGGAATCCTATGGCTACACCCTC.

As for this clonotype: One end of the junction varies from germline; a read error may be responsible. The CDR3 DNA reads TGTGCCAGCAGCCAAGCCGGGCTGACAGATACGCAGTGTTTT. Protein product: CASSQAGLTDTQCF. The genes are TRBV14 and TRBJ2-3; a weak D match, TRBD1 (5 bases). The CDR3 is made up of 14 amino acids. Germline loops: CDR1 SGHDN, CDR2 FVKESK.

The gene calls are TRBV9 and TRBJ2-2; 7 nucleotides align to TRBD2. J lost 2 bases, V lost 1 base, and 8 bases had no gene match. CDR3 length: 17 residues. The germline V gene has CDR1 SGDLS and CDR2 YYNGEE. The chain's CDR3 is CASSVKRDGPNTGELFF. The CDR3 DNA follows: TGTGCCAGCAGCGTAAAGCGGGACGGACCTAACACCGGGGAGCTGTTTTTT.

This clonotype came up a few times. The chain employs TRBV10-3 and TRBJ1-5; 7 nucleotides line up with TRBD1. The V gene end was trimmed by 10 bases and the J gene end by 3 bases; junction bases not matched to a gene: 12. This CDR3 region has 15 residues. The V gene's germline CDR1 is ENHRY and CDR2 SYGVKD. The CDR3 DNA is TGTGCCAGTAGAGACAGGGAAAGGAACAATCAGCCCCAGCATTTT. As protein: CASRDRERNNQPQHF.

The V call is TRBV29-1, the J call TRBJ1-2; D remains unclear. Between the trimmed V and J ends, which lost 4 bases and 1 base, there was a span of 13 bases. There are 14 residues in the CDR3. Germline CDR1 is SQVTM and CDR2 is ANQGSEA. CDR3 coding DNA: TGCAGCGTTGTGGGAGACCTCAATAACTATGGCTACACCTTC. As protein: CSVVGDLNNYGYTF.

The rearrangement links TRBV10-2 to TRBJ1-2; D may be TRBD1 (5 bases). Germline CDR1 and CDR2: WSHSY and SAAADI. Between the trimmed V and J ends, which lost 3 bases and 6 bases, there was a span of 11 bases. This CDR3 is built from 13 residues. CDR3 region: CASSDPGGNGYTF. For the CDR3, the DNA is TGCGCCAGCAGTGACCCGGGGGGGAATGGCTACACCTTC.

The table lists this clonotype with many counts. The rearrangement joins TRBV6-5 to TRBJ2-3, with a possible D match to TRBD1 (6 bases). Trimming left V 4 bases short and J 4 bases short, with 12 bases between. The germline gives CDR1 MNHEY, CDR2 SVGAGI. The CDR3 has 14 residues. The CDR3 nucleotides are TGTGCCAGCAGTTCACCCAGGGGCGCAGATACGCAGTATTTT. Protein product: CASSSPRGADTQYF.

This clonotype was observed at least ten times. The genes are TRBV7-2 and TRBJ2-3, with a possible D match to TRBD2 (5 bases). V was clipped by 1 base and J by 4 bases, with 12 bases between them. Germline assignment: CDR1 SGHTA and CDR2 FQGNSA. This CDR3 region has 15 residues. The CDR3 here is CASSLVVGVADTQYF. CDR3 DNA sequence: TGTGCCAGCAGCTTAGTGGTGGGAGTAGCAGATACGCAGTATTTT.

This clonotype was found a few times. V usage is TRBV24-1 and J usage is TRBJ2-1; 8 positions agree with TRBD2. The CDR3 totals 16 residues. Germline-derived CDR1 and CDR2 are KGHDR and SFDVKD. J was trimmed by 6 bases and V by 0 bases; bases with no gene match: 6. The CDR3 spells CATSDLQRGGRNEQFF. The CDR3 nucleotides read TGTGCCACCAGTGATTTGCAGCGCGGGGGGCGCAATGAGCAGTTCTTC.

The chain is built from TRBV7-9 and TRBJ1-4; a weak D match, TRBD1 (5 bases). The CDR3 runs to 15 residues. Germline V gene data show CDR1 as SEHNR and CDR2 as FQNEAQ (reference sequence). Trimming shortened V by 4 bases and J by 9 bases, and 18 bases separated the two germline ends. Here the CDR3 reads CASSSTRDLIQKLFF. The DNA for the CDR3 is TGTGCCAGCAGCTCGACCCGGGACCTTATTCAAAAACTGTTTTTT. Combining the CDR3 with reference TRBV7-9 and TRBJ1-4 gives the whole variable domain DTGVSQNPRHKITKRGQNVTFRCDPISEHNRLYWYRQTLGQGPEFLTYFQNEAQLEKSRLLSDRFSAERPKGSFSTLEIQRTEQGDSAMYLCASSSTRDLIQKLFFGSGTQLSVL.

In this sample, this clonotype turned up a few times. Written as DNA, the CDR3 is TGTGCCAGCAGCCAAAGGGGGACAGGGGATGAAGCTTTCTTT. It translates to CASSQRGTGDEAFF. This chain connects TRBV3-1 to TRBJ1-1, with TRBD1 matching over 10 bases. In germline, CDR1 is LGHDT, CDR2 YNNKEL (reference sequence). CDR3 length: 14 residues. V trimming: 2 bases; J trimming: 7 bases; junction bases outside the gene matches: 4.

This clonotype turned up a few times. The chain joins TRBV7-9 to TRBJ1-1; 10 bases are a match to TRBD1. J lost 0 bases, V lost 5 bases, and 3 bases had no gene match. The CDR3 runs 15 residues. The germline gives CDR1 SEHNR, CDR2 FQNEAQ (reference sequence). The CDR3 sequence is CASSPGTGVNTEAFF. In DNA, the CDR3 is TGTGCCAGCAGCCCCGGGACAGGGGTGAACACTGAAGCTTTCTTT.

The V and J genes are TRBV12-3 or TRBV12-4 and TRBJ1-2, with TRBD1 as a possible D gene (5 bases). The CDR3 loop spans 14 amino acids. The V end lost 0 bases, the J end lost 6 bases, and 11 bases lay between the germline ends. CDR3 region: CASSLASGWDGYTF. The CDR3 nucleotides read TGTGCCAGCAGTTTAGCGTCAGGGTGGGATGGCTACACCTTC.

This chain uses TRBV6-1 with TRBJ1-5, with D possibly matching TRBD1 (5 bases). V lost 4 bases to trimming and J lost 6 bases, with 16 bases between them. The CDR3 is 15 residues long. Germline V gene lookup returns CDR1 MNHNS and CDR2 SASEGT. The CDR3 DNA is TGTGCCAGCAGTGCAGCAGGGAGTCTGAGTCAGCCCCAGCATTTT. It codes for CASSAAGSLSQPQHF.

This clonotype was counted only a few times. The chain recombines TRBV5-1 with TRBJ1-1, with 8 bases that match TRBD1. The J segment lost 6 bases and the V segment lost 4 bases, leaving 8 bases of the junction unmatched. Germline values: CDR1 SGHRS, CDR2 YFSETQ. CDR3 length: 14 residues. CDR3 nucleotide sequence: TGCGCCAGCAGCGCGACAGGGGCTGGGCCTGAAGCTTTCTTT. This codes for CASSATGAGPEAFF.

In its sample, this clonotype was seen a few times. The CDR3 DNA reads TGTGCCAGCAGGCAAACCCCTCCAGGGGCTGGAAACACCATATATTTT. It encodes CASRQTPPGAGNTIYF. The V gene is TRBV6-6, the J gene TRBJ1-3, with D possibly TRBD1 on 6 matching bases. V was pared by 6 bases and J by 2 bases, with 17 bases between. Germline assignment: CDR1 MNHNY and CDR2 SVGAGI (reference sequence). CDR3 length: 16 residues.

This clonotype came up a few times. The V call is TRBV7-6, the J call TRBJ2-1; the match to TRBD2 covers 11 bases. The J segment lost 4 bases and the V segment lost 5 bases, leaving 10 bases of the junction unmatched. The germline V gene has CDR1 SGHVS and CDR2 FNYEAQ. The CDR3 length is 17 residues. CDR3 in amino acids: CASSVEAGTSGYNEQFF. CDR3 DNA sequence: TGTGCCAGCAGCGTCGAAGCCGGGACTAGCGGATACAATGAGCAGTTCTTC.

This clonotype was detected only a few times. This rearrangement joins TRBV3-1 to TRBJ1-6; the D is unclear. V lost 1 base and J lost 8, with 15 bases in between. The CDR3 covers 16 residues. CDR1 and CDR2 (germline): LGHDT, YNNKEL (reference sequence). CDR3 sequence: CASSQGEGYWDSPLHF. The CDR3 bases are TGTGCCAGCAGCCAAGGTGAAGGGTATTGGGATTCACCCCTCCACTTT.

There are a few counts of this clonotype. The rearrangement joins TRBV27 to TRBJ1-1; no firm D call. Per the germline V gene, CDR1 is MNHEY and CDR2 is SMNVEV (reference sequence). V was cut by 3 bases and J by 0 bases, with 11 bases left in between. CDR3 size: 15 residues. Here the CDR3 reads CASSLGARLNTEAFF. The CDR3 DNA is TGTGCCAGCAGTTTGGGAGCCCGGCTGAACACTGAAGCTTTCTTT.

V is TRBV7-9 and J is TRBJ2-1; possible D gene TRBD2, 6 bases. There are 11 residues in the CDR3. Germline lookup yields CDR1 SEHNR and CDR2 FQNEAQ (reference sequence). V lost 1 base and J lost 11, with 6 bases in between. For the CDR3, the DNA is TGTGCCAGCAGCTTAGGCGGGAAGCAGTTCTTC. Translated: CASSLGGKQFF.

Concerning this clonotype: The germline gene is not matched at one end of the junction; a read error may be the cause. This sequence joins TRBV20-1 and TRBJ2-1; D may be TRBD1 (6 bases). The CDR3 runs 14 residues. Germline CDR1 and CDR2: DFQATT and SNEGSKA (reference sequence). CDR3 residues: CSAQKQGTGNEQSF. CDR3 coding DNA: TGCAGTGCGCAAAAACAGGGAACTGGAAATGAGCAGTCCTTC.

This clonotype was counted a few times. The gene calls are TRBV4-1 and TRBJ2-1, with a possible D match to TRBD1 (6 bases). V lost 5 bases, J lost 6 bases, and 17 bases lay in between. CDR1 is MGHRA, CDR2 YSYEKL, per germline. The CDR3 has 15 amino acids. CDR3 region: CASSLTQGPGNEQFF. In DNA, the CDR3 is TGCGCCAGCAGCTTAACACAGGGTCCGGGCAATGAGCAGTTCTTC.

The chain uses TRBV20-1 and TRBJ2-5; D remains unclear. V dropped 6 bases and J dropped 2 bases, with 13 bases sitting between them. CDR3 length: 13 residues. Germline V gives CDR1 DFQATT, CDR2 SNEGSKA (reference sequence). The CDR3 here is CSARLLDQETQYF. The CDR3 DNA follows: TGCAGTGCGAGGCTTTTGGATCAAGAGACCCAGTACTTC.

J is TRBJ1-1 and V is TRBV6-1; D may be TRBD1 (5 bases). The CDR3 spans 15 residues. V lost 3 bases and J lost 2, with 13 bases in between. Germline CDR1 MNHNS, CDR2 SASEGT. This CDR3 is CASSDSTGANTEAFF. The CDR3 region has the DNA TGTGCCAGCAGTGATTCGACCGGGGCTAACACTGAAGCTTTCTTT.